This T cell receptor (beta chain) originates from a study of control samples from healthy donors and cancer patients. Data came from immunoSEQ multiplex PCR; TCRdb stores just in-frame clones and leaves some out. This table holds 150,000 to 200,000 clones. The CDR3 consists of 13 residues. Trimming removed 3 bases from V and 7 bases from J, with 12 bases in between. From germline, CDR1 is LGHDT and CDR2 YNNKEL (reference sequence). Sequenced sample: blood. The sequence derives from a woman aged 25 to 39 in good health. The rearrangement joins TRBV3-1 (or the pseudogene TRBV3-2) to TRBJ1-1; the D is unclear. CDR3 protein: CASSQEWSGEAFF. The CDR3 DNA reads TGTGCCAGCAGCCAGGAGTGGTCGGGTGAAGCTTTCTTT.